These 5 T cell receptor beta chains came from one sample sequenced in a study of CD8 T cells in Susac syndrome. Random hexamers primed reverse transcription of roughly 0.5 to 1 ug RNA. TCRdb independently ran MiXCR on the immunoSEQ multiplex PCR reads; one entry per CDR3 protein. The table has roughly 120,000 distinct CDR3 sequences, 85% to 95% seen once; the top ten hold around 0.3%. Sequencing input: CD8+ T cells from PBMCs. Every receptor here comes from a human donor with multiple sclerosis.

This chain connects TRBV5-6 to TRBJ2-7; D gene uncertain. The germline V gene has CDR1 SGHDT and CDR2 YYEEEE. Between the trimmed V and J ends, which lost 4 bases and 5 bases, there was a span of 25 bases. The CDR3 consists of 17 residues. CDR3 DNA: TGTGCCAGCAGCCCTGTCCGAAGGGTCAGTGTTTCCCACGAGCAGTACTTC. This encodes CASSPVRRVSVSHEQYF.

The V gene is TRBV5-1, the J gene TRBJ2-1, with TRBD1 matching 10 bases. Germline V gene data show CDR1 as SGHRS and CDR2 as YFSETQ. V lost 0 bases, J lost 8 bases, and 5 bases stayed unmatched. This CDR3 spans 15 amino acids. DNA for the CDR3: TGCGCCAGCAGCTTGGAGGGACAGGGGAGCGATGAGCAGTTCTTC. Its translation: CASSLEGQGSDEQFF.

This sequence joins TRBV10-3 and TRBJ1-1; D uncertain. The V gene lost 10 bases and the J gene lost 2 bases, with 11 bases spanning the gap. This CDR3 comprises 12 residues. CDR1 ENHRY and CDR2 SYGVKD come from the germline V gene. CDR3 protein: CATAFGNTEAFF. In DNA form, the CDR3 reads TGTGCCACCGCCTTCGGTAACACTGAAGCTTTCTTT.

The chain recombines TRBV19 with TRBJ2-2; D is uncertain. The V gene lost 3 bases and the J gene lost 6 bases, with 11 bases spanning the gap. The CDR3 is 14 amino acids. CDR1 LNHDA and CDR2 SQIVND come from the germline V gene (reference sequence). This chain's CDR3 is CASSMVGVSGELFF. The CDR3 bases are TGTGCCAGTAGTATGGTCGGCGTATCCGGGGAGCTGTTTTTT.

As concerns this clonotype: One end of the junction varies from germline; a read error may be responsible. The chain links TRBV20-1 to TRBJ2-3; unclear D gene. CDR1 and CDR2 from the germline V gene are DFQATT and SNEGSKA (reference sequence). This CDR3 is 15 amino acids long. The CDR3 sequence is CSAPTRLKGTDTQYF. As DNA, the CDR3 is TGCAGTGCTCCCACTCGTCTAAAGGGCACGGATACGCAGTATTTT.